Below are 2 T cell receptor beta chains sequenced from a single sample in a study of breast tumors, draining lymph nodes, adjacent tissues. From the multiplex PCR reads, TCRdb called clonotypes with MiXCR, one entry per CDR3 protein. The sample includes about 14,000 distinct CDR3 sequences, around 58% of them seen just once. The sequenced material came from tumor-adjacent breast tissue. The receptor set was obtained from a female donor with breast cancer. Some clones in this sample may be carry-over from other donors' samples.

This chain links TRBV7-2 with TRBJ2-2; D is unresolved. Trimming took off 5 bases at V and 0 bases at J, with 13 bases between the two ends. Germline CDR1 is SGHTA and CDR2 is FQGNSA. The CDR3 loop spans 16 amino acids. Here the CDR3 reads CASSRMGFANTGELFF. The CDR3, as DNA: TGTGCCAGCAGCCGTATGGGGTTCGCGAACACCGGGGAGCTGTTTTTT.

CDR3 sequence (DNA): TGCGCCAGCAAGGGAGGGACAGGGGGTGACGCCTACGAGCAGTACTTC. Its translation: CASKGGTGGDAYEQYF. V and J are TRBV5-1 and TRBJ2-7; 11 bases map to TRBD1. The CDR3 covers 16 residues. V lost 6 bases, J lost 2 bases, and 10 bases stayed unmatched. Germline loops: CDR1 SGHRS, CDR2 YFSETQ.